Below, 12 T cell receptor beta chains from the same sample are listed, as sequenced in a study of blood T cell repertoires in COVID-19. Sequencing was performed with immunoSEQ multiplex PCR; in TCRdb, only in-frame clones are kept and a portion is missing. The sample gives around 200,000 clones, 70% to 90% of which show up once; 1.2% is in the top ten. Sequencing was carried out using PBMCs or T cells enriched from blood (not recorded which). These receptor sequences come from a man aged 30 to 39 who had recovered from COVID-19.

The chain uses TRBV27 and TRBJ1-5, with D unclear. The germline gives CDR1 MNHEY, CDR2 SMNVEV (reference sequence). This CDR3 is 14 amino acids long. V was trimmed by 2 bases and J by 3 bases, leaving 8 bases between them. The CDR3 loop reads CASSLGLPNQPQHF. As DNA, the CDR3 is TGTGCCAGCAGTTTAGGGCTACCCAATCAGCCCCAGCATTTT.

The rearrangement uses TRBV7-9 and TRBJ2-7; perhaps TRBD1 as D (6 bases). This CDR3 spans 14 amino acids. Germline CDR1 is SEHNR and CDR2 is FQNEAQ (reference sequence). The germline V and J ends were trimmed by 5 bases and 4 bases, with 15 bases remaining between them. The CDR3 DNA reads as TGTGCCAGCAGCCGACCGGGACAACTTTACGAGCAGTACTTC. Translation gives CASSRPGQLYEQYF.

This rearrangement joins TRBV5-4 to TRBJ2-2; D not resolved. V was cut by 1 base and J by 5 bases, with 9 bases left in between. The germline V gene encodes CDR1 SGHNT and CDR2 YYREEE (reference sequence). The CDR3 runs to 14 residues. CDR3 residues: CASSLLRSTGELFF. The CDR3 nucleotides are TGTGCCAGCAGCTTGTTGCGGTCTACCGGGGAGCTGTTTTTT.

Regarding this clone: The junction differs from germline at one of its ends, possibly a read error. V gene TRBV2 combines with J gene TRBJ1-2; 8 bases line up with TRBD1. CDR1 and CDR2 from the germline V gene are SNHLY and FYNNEI. The CDR3 sequence is 11 residues long. The CDR3 spells CASSETGGGYF. The CDR3 coding sequence is TGTGCCAGCAGCGAAACAGGGGGTGGGTACTTC.

The chain carries TRBV7-2 and TRBJ2-7, with 7 bases that match TRBD1. Trimming took 5 bases from V and 3 from J; bases not matched to a gene: 10. Germline CDR1 and CDR2: SGHTA and FQGNSA. The length of the CDR3 is 15 residues. This CDR3 reads CASSPSDRMNYEQYF. The CDR3, as DNA: TGTGCCAGCAGCCCCTCGGACAGGATGAACTACGAGCAGTACTTC. Variable domain in full (rest from reference TRBV7-2 and TRBJ2-7): GAGVSQSPSNKVTEKGKDVELRCDPISGHTALYWYRQSLGQGLEFLIYFQGNSAPDKSGLPSDRFSAERTGGSVSTLTIQRTQQEDSAVYLCASSPSDRMNYEQYFGPGTRLTVT.

V and J are TRBV5-8 and TRBJ2-7; D is ambiguous. The CDR3 totals 14 residues. Trimming stripped 0 bases from V and 0 bases from J, with 7 bases between. In germline, CDR1 is SGHTS, CDR2 YDEGEE. The DNA of the CDR3 is TGTGCCAGCAGCTTGGTGGCAGGCTCCTACGAGCAGTACTTC. This gives the protein CASSLVAGSYEQYF.

The genes are TRBV7-8 and TRBJ2-1, with 7 bases that match TRBD1. The CDR3 is made up of 15 amino acids. Per germline, CDR1 SGHVS and CDR2 FQNEAQ. V trimming: 5 bases; J trimming: 3 bases; junction bases outside the gene matches: 7. Written as DNA, the CDR3 is TGTGCCAGCAGCCTACGGGACAGATTCTACAATGAGCAGTTCTTC. The encoded protein is CASSLRDRFYNEQFF. Complete variable domain (other parts from reference TRBV7-8 and TRBJ2-1): GAGVSQSPRYKVAKRGQDVALRCDPISGHVSLFWYQQALGQGPEFLTYFQNEAQLDKSGLPSDRFFAERPEGSVSTLKIQRTQQEDSAVYLCASSLRDRFYNEQFFGPGTRLTVL.

The chain recombines TRBV9 with TRBJ2-2; tentative D call: TRBD1 (5 bases). The CDR3 length is 16 residues. The V end lost 0 bases, the J end lost 1 base, and 10 bases lay between the germline ends. Germline assignment: CDR1 SGDLS and CDR2 YYNGEE. CDR3 DNA sequence: TGTGCCAGCAGCGTAGGTATAGGGGTGAACACCGGGGAGCTGTTTTTT. This sequence encodes CASSVGIGVNTGELFF.

V usage is TRBV5-4 and J usage is TRBJ2-1; 8 bases line up with TRBD1. The length of the CDR3 is 15 residues. Germline trimming cut 4 bases from V and 7 bases from J; bases unmatched to any gene: 10. From germline, CDR1 is SGHNT and CDR2 YYREEE (reference sequence). CDR3 amino acids: CASSRGQGLENEQFF. In DNA, the CDR3 is TGTGCCAGCAGCCGCGGACAGGGTCTAGAGAATGAGCAGTTCTTC.

This chain connects TRBV12-3 or TRBV12-4 to TRBJ1-2; weak D call: TRBD1 (6 bases). Trimming removed 7 bases from V and 8 bases from J, with 14 bases in between. CDR3 length: 12 amino acids. CDR3 DNA: TGTGCCAGCACCGAGGGGGAGGGGGGCTACACCTTC. Its translation: CASTEGEGGYTF.

This clone was found once. CDR3 nucleotides: TGTGCCAGCAGCTTACACAGGGGCCTAGGCTACGAGCAGTACTTC. It encodes CASSLHRGLGYEQYF. The J gene is TRBJ2-7, the V gene TRBV7-9; TRBD1 matches 7 bases. The CDR3 consists of 15 residues. After removal of 2 bases from V and 3 bases from J, the junction contained 7 bases not matched to a gene. CDR1 is SEHNR, CDR2 FQNEAQ, per germline (reference sequence).

The chain carries TRBV30 and TRBJ1-1; possibly TRBD1 for D (5 bases). The CDR3 totals 16 residues. V was trimmed by 0 bases and J by 2 bases, leaving 16 bases between them. CDR1 is GTSNPN, CDR2 SVGIG, per germline (reference sequence). The CDR3 protein is CAWSVRAGKGNTEAFF. The DNA of the CDR3 is TGTGCCTGGAGTGTACGAGCAGGGAAGGGTAACACTGAAGCTTTCTTT.